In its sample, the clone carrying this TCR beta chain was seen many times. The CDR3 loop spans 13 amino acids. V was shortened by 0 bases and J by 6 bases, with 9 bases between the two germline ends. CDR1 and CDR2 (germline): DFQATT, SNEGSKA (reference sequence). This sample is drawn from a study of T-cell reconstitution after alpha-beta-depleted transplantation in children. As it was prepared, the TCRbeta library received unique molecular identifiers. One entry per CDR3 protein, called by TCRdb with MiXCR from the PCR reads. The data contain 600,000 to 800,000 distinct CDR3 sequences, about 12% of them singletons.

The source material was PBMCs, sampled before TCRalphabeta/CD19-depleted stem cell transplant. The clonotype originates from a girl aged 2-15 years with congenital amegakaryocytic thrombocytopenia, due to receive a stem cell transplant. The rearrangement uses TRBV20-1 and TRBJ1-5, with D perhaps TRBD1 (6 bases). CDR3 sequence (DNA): TGCAGTGCTAGAGACCAGGGGATTCAGCCCCAGCATTTT. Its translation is CSARDQGIQPQHF.